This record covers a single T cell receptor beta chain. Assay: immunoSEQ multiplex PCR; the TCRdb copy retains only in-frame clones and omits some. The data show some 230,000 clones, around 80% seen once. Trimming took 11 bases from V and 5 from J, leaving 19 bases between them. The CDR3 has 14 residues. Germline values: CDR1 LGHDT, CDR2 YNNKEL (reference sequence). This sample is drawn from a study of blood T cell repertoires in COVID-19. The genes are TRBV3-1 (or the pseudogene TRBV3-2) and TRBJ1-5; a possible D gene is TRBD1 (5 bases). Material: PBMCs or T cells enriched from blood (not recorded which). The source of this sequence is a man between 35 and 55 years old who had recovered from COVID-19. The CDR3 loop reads CASSGGASYQPQHF. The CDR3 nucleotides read TGTGCCTCTAGCGGCGGGGCATCCTATCAGCCCCAGCATTTT.